Listed below are T cell receptor beta chains from one sample, sequenced in a study of Graves' ophthalmopathy and Graves' hyperthyroidism. From the multiplex PCR reads, TCRdb called clonotypes with MiXCR, one entry per CDR3 protein. The sample lists about 590,000 distinct CDR3 sequences, under 40% occurring once. Sequenced: peripheral blood or thyroid tissue (not recorded which). These receptors were taken from an adult man with Graves' hyperthyroidism. Each CDR3 is given with its conserved first and last residue. The D gene is left open where the match is weak. Clone size is shown for a subset of rows, as once, few, many or a class of expanded clone.

>-|TRBJ2-6|TRBV7-2|-|17
CASSLVGGPAGANVLTF
TGTGCCAGCAGCTTAGTCGGGGGGCCGGCTGGGGCCAACGTCCTGACTTTC
>-|TRBJ1-6|TRBV6-1|-|16
CASRRGRRVYGSPLHF
TGTGCCAGCAGACGCGGACGGAGGGTTTATGGTTCACCCCTCCACTTT
>-|TRBJ2-2|TRBV2|many|15
CASSPSRGRAGELFF
TGTGCCAGCAGTCCGAGTAGGGGACGGGCCGGGGAGCTGTTTTTT
>TRBD1|TRBJ2-2|TRBV7-9|-|15
CASSPYTGDTGELFF
TGTGCCAGCAGCCCGTACACAGGGGACACCGGGGAGCTGTTTTTT
>-|TRBJ1-5|TRBV6-1|-|13
CACSFGVGQPQHF
TGTGCCTGCAGTTTCGGGGTAGGCCAGCCCCAGCATTTT
>TRBD1|TRBJ1-3|TRBV7-9|-|17
CASSKQGAHNSGNTIYF
TGTGCCAGCAGCAAACAGGGGGCTCACAACTCTGGAAACACCATATATTTT
>-|TRBJ2-4|TRBV6-1|-|16
CASSESARGSGNIQYF
TGTGCCAGCAGTGAATCGGCCCGGGGATCTGGGAACATTCAGTACTTC
>-|TRBJ2-5|TRBV20-1|-|12
CSAGVRGETQYF
TGCAGTGCGGGGGTGAGGGGCGAGACCCAGTACTTC
>-|TRBJ1-1|TRBV20-1|many|12
CSVGQSNTEAFF
TGCAGTGTCGGACAGTCGAACACTGAAGCTTTCTTT
>-|TRBJ2-1|TRBV19|few|11
CASSELGEQFF
TGTGCCAGTTCCGAACTGGGTGAGCAGTTCTTC
>-|TRBJ1-2|TRBV7-9|many|16
CASSLEEGLGNYGYTF
TGTGCCAGCAGCTTAGAAGAGGGGCTAGGGAACTATGGCTACACCTTC
>TRBD2|TRBJ2-7|TRBV7-2|many|21
CASSLWFGRGTSGSGSYEQYF
TGTGCCAGCAGCTTATGGTTCGGCCGCGGGACTAGCGGGTCCGGCTCCTACGAGCAGTACTTC
>TRBD1|TRBJ2-2|TRBV10-3|many|13
CAITMDRDGELFF
TGTGCCATCACTATGGACAGGGACGGGGAGCTGTTTTTT
>-|TRBJ1-1|TRBV27|-|11
CAARGGTEAFF
TGTGCCGCCCGGGGCGGGACTGAAGCTTTCTTT
>-|TRBJ2-7|TRBV15|-|14
CATSSQGQHYEQYF
TGTGCCACCAGCAGCCAGGGCCAGCACTACGAGCAGTACTTC
>-|TRBJ1-2|TRBV10-2|-|15
CASSARGSHNYGYTF
TGCGCCAGCAGTGCTAGAGGATCCCATAACTATGGCTACACCTTC
>-|TRBJ1-1|TRBV20-1|few|11
CSARLSTEAFF
TGCAGTGCTCGGTTGAGCACTGAAGCTTTCTTT
>TRBD2|TRBJ2-1|TRBV10-3|-|16
CAISERVAGIGSEQFF
TGTGCCATCAGTGAGAGGGTAGCGGGAATTGGAAGTGAGCAGTTCTTC
>-|TRBJ2-3|TRBV25-1|many|11
CASSDLDTQYF
TGTGCCAGCAGTGACTTAGATACGCAGTATTTT
>-|TRBJ2-7|TRBV6-6|many|13
CASSDGSDYEQYF
TGTGCCAGCAGTGACGGGAGTGACTACGAGCAGTACTTC
>-|TRBJ2-5|TRBV6-5|many|15
CASSYEIQLQETQYF
TGTGCCAGCAGTTACGAGATCCAGCTACAAGAGACCCAGTACTTC
>-|TRBJ2-7|TRBV2|-|13
CASSGEGFNEQYF
TGTGCCAGCAGTGGGGAAGGGTTCAATGAGCAGTACTTC
>TRBD2|TRBJ2-7|TRBV4-1|many|16
CASRFTSGGSSYEQYF
TGCGCCAGCAGGTTCACTAGCGGGGGTAGCTCCTACGAGCAGTACTTC
>-|TRBJ1-1|TRBV30|-|13
CAWRVGGNTEAFF
TGTGCCTGGAGGGTTGGGGGAAACACTGAAGCTTTCTTT
>TRBD1|TRBJ1-2|TRBV20-1|many|14
CSARGQGANYGYTF
TGCAGTGCTAGAGGGCAGGGGGCAAACTATGGCTACACCTTC
>TRBD2|TRBJ2-2|TRBV3-1|-|16
CASSQTSVSWGGELFF
TGTGCCAGCAGCCAGACTAGCGTCTCCTGGGGCGGGGAGCTGTTTTTT
>-|TRBJ1-2|TRBV2|many|12
CASRETGSGYTF
TGTGCCAGCAGAGAAACAGGGAGTGGCTACACCTTC
>-|TRBJ2-6|TRBV7-9|-|16
CASSDNGGSGANVLTF
TGTGCCAGCAGCGATAACGGGGGCTCTGGGGCCAACGTCCTGACTTTC